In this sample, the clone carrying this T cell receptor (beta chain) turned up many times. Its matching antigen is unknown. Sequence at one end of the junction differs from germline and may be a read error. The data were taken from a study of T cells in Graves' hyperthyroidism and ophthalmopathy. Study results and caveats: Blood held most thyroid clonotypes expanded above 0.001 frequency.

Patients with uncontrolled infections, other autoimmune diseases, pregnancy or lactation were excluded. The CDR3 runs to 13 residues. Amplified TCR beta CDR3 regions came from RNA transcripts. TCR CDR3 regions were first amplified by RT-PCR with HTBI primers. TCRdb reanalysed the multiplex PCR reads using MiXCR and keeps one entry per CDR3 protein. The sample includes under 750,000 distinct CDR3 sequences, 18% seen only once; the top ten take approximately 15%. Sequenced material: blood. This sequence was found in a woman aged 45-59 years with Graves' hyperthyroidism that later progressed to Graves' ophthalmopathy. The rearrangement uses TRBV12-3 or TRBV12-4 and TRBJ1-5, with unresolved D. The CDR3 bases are TGTGCCAGCAGCTTAGCTCCTGACCAGCCCCAGCATTTT. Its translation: CASSLAPDQPQHF.